This T cell receptor beta chain derives from a study of early T cells in non-severe SARS-CoV-2 infection. The wider study: The authors sequenced bulk RNA from unsorted whole blood, leaving chains unpaired.

Unique molecular identifier tags were affixed to discrete cDNA molecules. Each CDR3 protein is one row after TCRdb ran MiXCR on the 5' RACE reads. The sample yields roughly 50,000 distinct CDR3 sequences, 5.6% seen once. Germline V gene sequence: CDR1 SNHLY, CDR2 FYNNEI. The ends lost 5 bases at V and 4 bases at J; junction bases unmatched: 5. CDR3 length: 15 amino acids. At least ten counts were recorded for this clonotype. The clonotype originates from an adult who was a healthcare worker with PCR-confirmed SARS-CoV-2 infection or an uninfected control (not recorded which). The sequenced sample was whole blood. This chain connects TRBV2 to TRBJ2-2; TRBD1 matches 9 bases. CDR3 region: CASSRQGVVTGELFF. The CDR3 DNA is TGTGCCAGCAGTCGACAGGGGGTGGTCACCGGGGAGCTGTTTTTT.